Listed below are T cell receptor beta chains from one sample, sequenced in a study of T-cell memory formation after mild COVID-19. TCRdb re-called the 5' RACE reads with MiXCR, one entry per CDR3 protein. The table lists 200,000 to 250,000 distinct CDR3 sequences, roughly 10% of them singletons, with 20% to 25% in the top ten. Source material: PBMCs or a T cell subset sorted from them (not recorded which). The source of these receptors is a man between 18 and 35 years old who had mild COVID-19 (a few samples of this study predate the infection). Cell type and time point are not known. Both conserved end residues are part of each CDR3. Fields, in order: clone size, J gene, D gene, V gene, CDR3 DNA, CDR3 protein. D genes are given only for firm matches. A row's size may be missing; if present it is once, few, many or a size class.

few,TRBJ2-6,NA,TRBV5-1,TGCGCCAGCAGCCCACGTCGGGATTTCTCTGGGGCCAACGTCCTGACTTTC,CASSPRRDFSGANVLTF
NA,TRBJ2-3,NA,TRBV24-1,TGTGCCACCAGTGATCGGGCAGGGGCTTCAGATACGCAGTATTTT,CATSDRAGASDTQYF
few,TRBJ2-1,TRBD2,TRBV7-3,TGTGCCAGCAGTCTACTAGCGGAGCACAATGAGCAGTTCTTC,CASSLLAEHNEQFF
few,TRBJ1-2,NA,TRBV7-9,TGTGCCAGCAGCCCTGAGGCCTATGGCTACACCTTC,CASSPEAYGYTF
NA,TRBJ2-5,NA,TRBV6-5,TGTGCCAGCAGTTCGGGCGGGGAAGAGACCCAGTACTTC,CASSSGGEETQYF
many,TRBJ2-7,NA,TRBV7-9,TGTGCCAGCCAGGTGGAGGGGTCGTGGTACGAGCAGTACTTC,CASQVEGSWYEQYF
few,TRBJ2-3,TRBD1,TRBV20-1,TGCTCACTCTGGCAGGGGGCGACAGATACGCAGTATTTT,CSLWQGATDTQYF
few,TRBJ2-2,NA,TRBV7-8,TGTGCCAGCAGCTTAGCTCTTTCTACGGCGCATCTTTTGGGGGAGCTGTTTTTT,CASSLALSTAHLLGELFF
few,TRBJ1-4,NA,TRBV20-1,TGCAGTGCTTCCCTTGGCTTTAGCCGGTCGAATGAAAAACTGTTTTTT,CSASLGFSRSNEKLFF
many,TRBJ2-1,NA,TRBV5-1,TGCGCCAGCAGCTTTTTCGCGGGGGCCGCCAATGAGCAGTTCTTC,CASSFFAGAANEQFF
few,TRBJ1-4,TRBD1,TRBV7-9,TGTGCCAGCAGCGCCCGGGGACAGGGGGGCGAAAAACTGTTTTTT,CASSARGQGGEKLFF
NA,TRBJ1-2,TRBD1,TRBV5-1,TGCGCCAGCAGCTCCTACTCCGGGACAGGGTATGGCTACACCTTC,CASSSYSGTGYGYTF
few,TRBJ2-4,NA,TRBV6-1,TGTGCCAGCAGTGAGATGACGGCCAAAAACATTCAGTACTTC,CASSEMTAKNIQYF
many,TRBJ1-1,NA,TRBV3-1,TGTGCCAGCAGCCAGGGCACTGAAGCTTTCTTT,CASSQGTEAFF
few,TRBJ2-6,NA,TRBV6-6,TGTGCCAGCAGTTACTCGGCGGAAAACGCAGGGAAGGATTCTGGGGCCAACGTCCTGACTTTC,CASSYSAENAGKDSGANVLTF
few,TRBJ2-7,NA,TRBV7-9,TGTGCCAGCAGCTTATCAGGGAGCAGGGGGGACGAGCAGTACTTC,CASSLSGSRGDEQYF
NA,TRBJ1-1,TRBD1,TRBV6-5,TGTGCCAGCAGTTACTCGATTAAGACAGGGGGGATCCCTGAAGCTTTCTTT,CASSYSIKTGGIPEAFF
few,TRBJ2-1,TRBD1,TRBV20-1,TGCAGTGCCCCGCAGGGGGCGGGTGAGCAGTTCTTC,CSAPQGAGEQFF
few,TRBJ1-3,NA,TRBV28,TGTGCCAGCATCCCCTCGGAAGGCACCATATATTTT,CASIPSEGTIYF
NA,TRBJ1-2,NA,TRBV24-1,TGTGCCACCAGGATGGACGGGAGCCAGGGCTATGGCTACACCTTC,CATRMDGSQGYGYTF
few,TRBJ2-1,NA,TRBV12-3/TRBV12-4,TGTGCCAGCAGAAGATCATCCGCATGGGAGCAGTTCTTC,CASRRSSAWEQFF
few,TRBJ2-1,TRBD2,TRBV9,TGTGCCAGCAGCGTAGGTAATAGCGGGGGGGCCTTGTACAATGAGCAGTTCTTC,CASSVGNSGGALYNEQFF
few,TRBJ2-2,NA,TRBV9,TGTGCCAGCAGCGTAGCAGGGGGGATACCTAACACCGGGGAGCTGTTTTTT,CASSVAGGIPNTGELFF
NA,TRBJ1-6,NA,TRBV5-1,TGCGCCAGCAGCTTAGGGACAACAAATTCACCCCTCCACTTT,CASSLGTTNSPLHF
NA,TRBJ2-3,TRBD1,TRBV5-1,TGCGCCAGCAGCCACGCCGGGACAGGGACAGATACGCAGTATTTT,CASSHAGTGTDTQYF
many,TRBJ1-1,NA,TRBV5-1,TGCGCCAGCAGCTTGGATTTATATAACACTGAAGCTTTCTTT,CASSLDLYNTEAFF
few,TRBJ2-3,TRBD2,TRBV7-8,TGTGCCAGCAGCCCCAGAAATAGCGGGACAGATACGCAGTATTTT,CASSPRNSGTDTQYF
many,TRBJ1-4,NA,TRBV19,TGTGCCAGTAGTAAATATTTTCCGGCAGATGCAACTAATGAAAAACTGTTTTTT,CASSKYFPADATNEKLFF
NA,TRBJ2-5,NA,TRBV7-7,TGTGCTAGCAGCTTAGGGTCAGAACAAGAGACCCAGTACTTC,CASSLGSEQETQYF
few,TRBJ1-5,TRBD1,TRBV20-1,TGCAGTGCAGCGGGACAGGTCTATAGCAATCAGCCCCAGCATTTT,CSAAGQVYSNQPQHF
few,TRBJ1-2,NA,TRBV5-1,TGCGCCAGCAGCTCGTCGACGGGGGGAGTAGATGGCTACACCTTC,CASSSSTGGVDGYTF
NA,TRBJ1-2,NA,TRBV7-3,TGTGCCAGCAGCTTATTAGGAAAGGGAGATGGCTACACCTTC,CASSLLGKGDGYTF
NA,TRBJ2-7,TRBD1,TRBV20-1,TGCAGTGCTAGAGTGGCACAGGGGGCAGGATACGAGCAGTACTTC,CSARVAQGAGYEQYF
NA,TRBJ1-1,NA,TRBV5-1,TGCGCCAGCAGCTTGGCTCGGCAGGGTGAAGCTTTCTTT,CASSLARQGEAFF
NA,TRBJ1-1,NA,TRBV10-3,TGTGCCACCACCGCAAGAAACACTGAAGCTTTCTTT,CATTARNTEAFF
NA,TRBJ1-5,TRBD1,TRBV6-5,TGTGCCAGCAGGCCGACTTACAGGGGAGCCAATCAGCCCCAGCATTTT,CASRPTYRGANQPQHF
few,TRBJ1-1,NA,TRBV15,TGTGCCACCAGCAGAGAAGGGGGGAACACTGAAGCTTTCTTT,CATSREGGNTEAFF
few,TRBJ1-5,NA,TRBV4-2,TGTGCCAGCAGCCAAGTTGGCCGTAGCAATCAGCCCCAGCATTTT,CASSQVGRSNQPQHF
few,TRBJ2-5,NA,TRBV29-1,TGCAGCGTTGATACCGGGGCTCAAGAGACCCAGTACTTC,CSVDTGAQETQYF
many,TRBJ1-2,NA,TRBV5-6,TGTGCCAGCAGTCTGAGGGGGGTTGGAAGCTATGGCTACACCTTC,CASSLRGVGSYGYTF
few,TRBJ1-6,NA,TRBV4-2,TGTGCCAGCAGCCAACACCCAGGGAGCTCCTATAATTCACCCCTCCACTTT,CASSQHPGSSYNSPLHF